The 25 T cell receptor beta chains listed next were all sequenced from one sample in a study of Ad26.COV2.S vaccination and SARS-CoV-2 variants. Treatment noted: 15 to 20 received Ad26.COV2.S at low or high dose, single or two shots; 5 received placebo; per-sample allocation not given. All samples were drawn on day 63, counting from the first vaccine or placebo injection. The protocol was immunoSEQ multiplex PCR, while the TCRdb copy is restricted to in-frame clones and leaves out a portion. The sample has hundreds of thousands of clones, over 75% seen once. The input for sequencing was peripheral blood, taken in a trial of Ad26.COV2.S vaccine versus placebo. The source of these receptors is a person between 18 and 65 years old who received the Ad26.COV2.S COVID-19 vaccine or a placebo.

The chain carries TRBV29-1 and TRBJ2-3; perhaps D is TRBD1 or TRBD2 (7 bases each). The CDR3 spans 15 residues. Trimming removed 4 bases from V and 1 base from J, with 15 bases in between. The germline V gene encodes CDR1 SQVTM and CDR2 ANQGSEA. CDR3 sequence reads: CSVAVGGGRTDTQYF. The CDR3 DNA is TGCAGCGTTGCGGTGGGAGGGGGCCGCACAGATACGCAGTATTTT.

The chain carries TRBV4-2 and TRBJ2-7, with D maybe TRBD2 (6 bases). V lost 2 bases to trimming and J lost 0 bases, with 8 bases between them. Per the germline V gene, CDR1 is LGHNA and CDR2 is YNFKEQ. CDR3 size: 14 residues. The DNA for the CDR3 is TGTGCCAGCAGCCAAACTAGCACCTCCTACGAGCAGTACTTC. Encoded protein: CASSQTSTSYEQYF.

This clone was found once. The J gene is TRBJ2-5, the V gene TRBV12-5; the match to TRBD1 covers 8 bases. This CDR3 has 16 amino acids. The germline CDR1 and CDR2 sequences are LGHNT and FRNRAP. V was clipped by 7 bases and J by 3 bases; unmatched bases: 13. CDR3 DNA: TGTGCTAGTGCCGAATTAACGACAGGGGAGGAAGAGACCCAGTACTTC. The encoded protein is CASAELTTGEEETQYF.

CDR3 region: CAISDLTERNTIYF. CDR3 DNA: TGTGCCATCAGTGATCTGACCGAGCGAAACACCATATATTTT. The chain couples TRBV10-3 to TRBJ1-3; D not certain. Germline V CDR1 and CDR2: ENHRY, SYGVKD. Trimming shortened V by 3 bases and J by 5 bases, and 11 bases separated the two germline ends. This CDR3 has 14 residues.

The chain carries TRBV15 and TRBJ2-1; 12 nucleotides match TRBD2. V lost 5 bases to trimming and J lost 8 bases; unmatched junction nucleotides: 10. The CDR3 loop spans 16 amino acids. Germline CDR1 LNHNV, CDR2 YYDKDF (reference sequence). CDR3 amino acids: CATSSRLAGVMDEQFF. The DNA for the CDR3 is TGTGCCACCAGCTCCCGACTAGCGGGAGTTATGGATGAGCAGTTCTTC.

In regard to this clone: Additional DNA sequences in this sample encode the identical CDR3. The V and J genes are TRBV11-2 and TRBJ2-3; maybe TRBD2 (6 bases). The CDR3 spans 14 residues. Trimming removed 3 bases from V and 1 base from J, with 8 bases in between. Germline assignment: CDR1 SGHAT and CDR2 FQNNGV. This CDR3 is CASSFGTGTDTQYF. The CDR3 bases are TGTGCCAGCAGCTTCGGGACTGGCACAGATACGCAGTATTTT.

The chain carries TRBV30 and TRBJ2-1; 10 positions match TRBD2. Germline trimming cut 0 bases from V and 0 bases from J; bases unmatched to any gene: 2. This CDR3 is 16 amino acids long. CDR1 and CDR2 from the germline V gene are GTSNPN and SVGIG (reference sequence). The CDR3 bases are TGTGCCTGGAGTGTCTCTAGCGGGAGCTCCTACAATGAGCAGTTCTTC. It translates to CAWSVSSGSSYNEQFF.

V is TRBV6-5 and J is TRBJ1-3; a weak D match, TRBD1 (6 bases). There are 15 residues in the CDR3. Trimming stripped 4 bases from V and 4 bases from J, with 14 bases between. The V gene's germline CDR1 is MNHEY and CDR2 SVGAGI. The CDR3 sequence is CASSSPTGTGNTIYF. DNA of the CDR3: TGTGCCAGCAGTTCCCCAACAGGGACCGGAAACACCATATATTTT.

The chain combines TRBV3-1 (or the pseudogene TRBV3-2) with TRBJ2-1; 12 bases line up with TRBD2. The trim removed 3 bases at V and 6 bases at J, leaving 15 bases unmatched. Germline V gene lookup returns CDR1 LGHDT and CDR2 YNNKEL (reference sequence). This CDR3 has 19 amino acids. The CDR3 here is CASSQVGLAGPTGGNEQFF. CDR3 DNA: TGTGCCAGCAGCCAGGTGGGACTAGCGGGTCCAACGGGGGGCAATGAGCAGTTCTTC.

The chain's CDR3 is CASSSDLTRETQYF. The CDR3 nucleotides read TGTGCCAGCAGCTCTGATCTTACAAGGGAGACCCAGTACTTC. The J gene is TRBJ2-5, the V gene TRBV7-9; D is undetermined. Germline loops: CDR1 SEHNR, CDR2 FQNEAQ (reference sequence). The CDR3 runs to 14 residues. The germline V and J ends were trimmed by 4 bases and 5 bases, with 14 bases remaining between them.

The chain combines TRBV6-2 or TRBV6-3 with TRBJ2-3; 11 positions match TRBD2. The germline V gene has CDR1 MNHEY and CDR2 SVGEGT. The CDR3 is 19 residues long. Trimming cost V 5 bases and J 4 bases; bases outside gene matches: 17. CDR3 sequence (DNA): TGTGCCAGCAGTACGGGTTGGGGGACTAGCGGAGGAGACGCAGATACGCAGTATTTT. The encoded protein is CASSTGWGTSGGDADTQYF.

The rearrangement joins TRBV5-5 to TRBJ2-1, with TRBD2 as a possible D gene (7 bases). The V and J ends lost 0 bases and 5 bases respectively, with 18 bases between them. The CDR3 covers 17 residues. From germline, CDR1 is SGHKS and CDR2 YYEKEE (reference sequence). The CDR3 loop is CASSLAGSSGDNNEQFF. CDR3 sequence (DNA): TGTGCCAGCAGCTTGGCGGGTTCAAGCGGGGACAACAATGAGCAGTTCTTC.

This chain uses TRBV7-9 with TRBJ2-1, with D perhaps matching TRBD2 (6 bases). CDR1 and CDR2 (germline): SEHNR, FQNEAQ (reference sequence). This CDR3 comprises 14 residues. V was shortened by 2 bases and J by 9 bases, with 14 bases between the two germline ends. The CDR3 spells CASSLLSWRGEQFF. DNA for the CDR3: TGTGCCAGCAGCTTACTCTCCTGGCGGGGTGAGCAGTTCTTC.

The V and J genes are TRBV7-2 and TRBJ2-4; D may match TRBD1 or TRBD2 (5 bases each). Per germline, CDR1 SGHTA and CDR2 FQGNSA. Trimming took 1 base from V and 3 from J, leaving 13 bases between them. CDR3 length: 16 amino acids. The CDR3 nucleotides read TGTGCCAGCAGCTTAGATTGGGGGATAGACAAAAACATTCAGTACTTC. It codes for CASSLDWGIDKNIQYF.

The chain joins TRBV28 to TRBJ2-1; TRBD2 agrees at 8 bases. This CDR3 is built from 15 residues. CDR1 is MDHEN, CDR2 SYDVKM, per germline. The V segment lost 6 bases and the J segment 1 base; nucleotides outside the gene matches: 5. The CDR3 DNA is TGTGCCAGCAGGGGAACTAGCGGATCCTACAATGAGCAGTTCTTC. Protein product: CASRGTSGSYNEQFF.

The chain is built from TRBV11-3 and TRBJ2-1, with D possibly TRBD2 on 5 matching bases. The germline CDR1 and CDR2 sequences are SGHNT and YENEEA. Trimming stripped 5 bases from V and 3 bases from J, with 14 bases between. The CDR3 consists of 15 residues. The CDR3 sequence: CASSPSRVNYNEQFF. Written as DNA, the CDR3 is TGTGCCAGCAGCCCCTCGAGGGTAAACTACAATGAGCAGTTCTTC.

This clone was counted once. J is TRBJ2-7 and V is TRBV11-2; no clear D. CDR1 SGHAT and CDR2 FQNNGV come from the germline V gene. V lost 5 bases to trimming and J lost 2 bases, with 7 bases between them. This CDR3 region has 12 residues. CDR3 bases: TGTGCCAGCAGCGGGAATACCTACGAGCAGTACTTC. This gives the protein CASSGNTYEQYF. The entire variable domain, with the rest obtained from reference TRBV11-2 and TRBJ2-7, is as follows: EAGVAQSPRYKIIEKRQSVAFWCNPISGHATLYWYQQILGQGPKLLIQFQNNGVVDDSQLPKDRFSAERLKGVDSTLKIQPAKLEDSAVYLCASSGNTYEQYFGPGTRLTVT.

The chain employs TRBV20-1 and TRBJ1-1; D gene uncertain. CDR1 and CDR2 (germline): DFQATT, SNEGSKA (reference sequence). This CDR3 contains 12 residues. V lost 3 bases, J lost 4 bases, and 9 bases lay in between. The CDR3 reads CSASPVGTEAFF. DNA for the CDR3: TGCAGTGCTAGTCCAGTGGGCACTGAAGCTTTCTTT.

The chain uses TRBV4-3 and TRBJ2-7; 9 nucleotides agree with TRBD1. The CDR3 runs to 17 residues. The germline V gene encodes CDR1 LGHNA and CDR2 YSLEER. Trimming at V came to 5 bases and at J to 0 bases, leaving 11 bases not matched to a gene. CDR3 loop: CASSKGTGLSDSYEQYF. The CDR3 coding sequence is TGCGCCAGCAGCAAGGGGACAGGGTTGTCGGACTCCTACGAGCAGTACTTC.

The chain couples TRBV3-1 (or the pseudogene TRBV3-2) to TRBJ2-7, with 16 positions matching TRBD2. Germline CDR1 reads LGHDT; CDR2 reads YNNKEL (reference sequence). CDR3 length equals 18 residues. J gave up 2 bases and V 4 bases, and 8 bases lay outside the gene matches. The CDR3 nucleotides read TGTGCCAGCAGCCCCGGGACTAGCGGGAGGGCCATCGCCTACGAGCAGTACTTC. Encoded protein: CASSPGTSGRAIAYEQYF.

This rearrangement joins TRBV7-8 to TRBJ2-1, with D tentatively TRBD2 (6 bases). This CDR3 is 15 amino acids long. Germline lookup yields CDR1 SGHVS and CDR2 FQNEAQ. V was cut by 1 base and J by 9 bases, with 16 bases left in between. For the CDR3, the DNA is TGTGCCAGCAGCTTAGTATTAGCCCGGAGGGGTGAGCAGTTCTTC. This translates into CASSLVLARRGEQFF.

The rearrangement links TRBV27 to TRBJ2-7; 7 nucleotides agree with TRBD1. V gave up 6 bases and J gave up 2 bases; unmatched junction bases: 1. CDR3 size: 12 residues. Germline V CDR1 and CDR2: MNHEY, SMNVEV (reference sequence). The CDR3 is CASRRGPYEQYF. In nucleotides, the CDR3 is TGTGCCAGCAGGAGGGGGCCCTACGAGCAGTACTTC.

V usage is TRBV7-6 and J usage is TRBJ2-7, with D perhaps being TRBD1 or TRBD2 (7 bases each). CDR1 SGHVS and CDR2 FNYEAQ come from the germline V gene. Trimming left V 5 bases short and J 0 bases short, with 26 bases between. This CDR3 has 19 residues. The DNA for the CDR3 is TGTGCCAGCAGCCCCTGGCAGGGGGGGGCTCTTTTAAACTCCTACGAGCAGTACTTC. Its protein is CASSPWQGGALLNSYEQYF.

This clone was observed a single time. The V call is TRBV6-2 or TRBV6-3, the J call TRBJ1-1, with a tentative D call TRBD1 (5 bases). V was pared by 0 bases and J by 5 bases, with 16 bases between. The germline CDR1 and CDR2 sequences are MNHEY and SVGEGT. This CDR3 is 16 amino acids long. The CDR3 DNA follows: TGTGCCAGCAGTTACTCGACGACCGGGGGTGGGACTGAAGCTTTCTTT. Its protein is CASSYSTTGGGTEAFF.

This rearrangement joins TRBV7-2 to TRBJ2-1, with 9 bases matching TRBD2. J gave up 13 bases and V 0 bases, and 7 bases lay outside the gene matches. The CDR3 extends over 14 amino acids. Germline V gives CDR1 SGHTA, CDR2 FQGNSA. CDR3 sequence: CASSLAVSGSSQFF. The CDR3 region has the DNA TGTGCCAGCAGCTTAGCGGTTAGCGGGAGTTCACAGTTCTTC.